This TCR beta chain appears in the sequencing data of a study of graft-versus-host responses after intestinal transplantation. Study-wide findings and caveats: Subjects displaying graft-donor T cell macrochimerism possessed elevated graft-versus-host to host-versus-graft clonal ratios inside allografts. Recipient marrow held GvH clones, some first seen in ileum or blood.

Of note for this clone: Its specificity is unknown.

Produced via immunoSEQ multiplex PCR; TCRdb's table is partial and in-frame only. This table has tens of thousands of clones, 85% to 90% appearing once. Sample: unstimulated CD4+ T cells sorted from spleen or lymph node cells, taken before intestinal transplant. The TCR sequence derives from a human donor who received an intestinal transplant.

The CDR3 here is CASSQEASGYKETQYF. The DNA for the CDR3 is TGTGCCAGCAGCCAAGAGGCTAGCGGATATAAAGAGACCCAGTACTTC. The rearrangement links TRBV4-2 to TRBJ2-5; 7 positions agree with TRBD2. Trimming cost V 0 bases and J 3 bases; bases outside gene matches: 7. Germline V gene sequence: CDR1 LGHNA, CDR2 YNFKEQ. This CDR3 contains 16 residues.